Below are 24 T cell receptor beta chains sequenced from a single sample in a study of cytomegalovirus exposure and HLA in healthy donors (dated by TCRdb to about 2017). The protocol used for the library was the immunoSEQ multiplex PCR assay. For the multiplex PCR, a mixture combining 60 forward primers for TCR Vbeta segments and 13 reverse primers for TCR Jbeta segments was used. In TCRdb, the immuneACCESS table is reduced to in-frame sequences with V and J assigned. These tables do not hold every clone; where another copy was compared, an unresolved V gene accounts for under half, and the others remain unexplained. The sample profile shows approximately 210,000 clones; about four fifths of them were found once. 1.5% of the sample goes to the ten largest clones. Sequenced material: PBMCs. The receptors were gathered from a girl aged 5-17 years in good health and CMV-seropositive.

This sequence joins TRBV5-5 and TRBJ2-7; 9 positions match TRBD1. The CDR3 consists of 15 residues. Trimming cost V 5 bases and J 3 bases; bases outside gene matches: 9. The V gene's germline CDR1 is SGHKS and CDR2 YYEKEE (reference sequence). In DNA form, the CDR3 reads TGTGCCAGCAGAACAGGACAGGGGAAAAACTACGAGCAGTACTTC. Its protein is CASRTGQGKNYEQYF.

The chain has TRBV7-8 and TRBJ2-1; D unclear. The CDR3 has 12 amino acids. V shed 2 bases and J shed 8 bases, with 7 bases lying between them. Germline CDR1 is SGHVS and CDR2 is FQNEAQ. The CDR3 loop reads CASSLIVDEQFF. The CDR3 bases are TGTGCCAGCAGCTTAATAGTGGATGAGCAGTTCTTC.

The rearrangement uses TRBV27 and TRBJ1-2; 9 nucleotides match TRBD1. Germline V CDR1 and CDR2: MNHEY, SMNVEV (reference sequence). The CDR3 is 15 residues long. J gave up 2 bases and V 1 base, and 2 bases lay outside the gene matches. The CDR3 reads CASSLFGQGNYGYTF. CDR3 nucleotide sequence: TGTGCCAGCAGTTTATTTGGACAGGGGAACTATGGCTACACCTTC.

The chain uses TRBV27 and TRBJ1-5, with 9 bases lining up with TRBD1. With 6 bases clipped from V and 6 bases from J, the junction kept 9 bases outside the gene matches. From germline, CDR1 is MNHEY and CDR2 SMNVEV (reference sequence). This CDR3 has 15 amino acids. In DNA form, the CDR3 reads TGTGCCAGCAGATTGAATACAGGGGGCGGTCAGCCCCAGCATTTT. Protein: CASRLNTGGGQPQHF.

The CDR3 DNA reads as TGCGCCAGCTCCCCGGAGGGGGGGACCGGTGGCTACACCTTC. As protein: CASSPEGGTGGYTF. The chain combines TRBV5-1 with TRBJ1-2; D might be TRBD1 (6 bases). Trimming cost V 7 bases and J 7 bases, with 20 bases left between them. Germline values: CDR1 SGHRS, CDR2 YFSETQ. The CDR3 has 14 residues.

The CDR3, as DNA: TGTGCCAGCAGCCCGGGACTAGCGGGCTACGAGCAGTACTTC. It specifies CASSPGLAGYEQYF. V usage is TRBV7-2 and J usage is TRBJ2-5; 12 nucleotides align to TRBD2. The end of the DNA fits TRBJ2-7 better, so the J call may be wrong. The CDR3 consists of 14 residues. Germline CDR1 is SGHTA and CDR2 is FQGNSA.

The chain carries TRBV7-8 and TRBJ1-3, with 7 nucleotides matching TRBD1. The CDR3 has 20 residues. The V and J ends lost 1 base and 7 bases, in that order; junction bases with no gene match: 22. CDR1 SGHVS and CDR2 FQNEAQ come from the germline V gene. The CDR3 spells CASSLGARDSPTPLYNTIYF. For the CDR3, the DNA is TGTGCCAGCAGCTTAGGGGCGCGGGACAGCCCGACTCCGCTATACAACACCATATATTTT.

This sequence joins TRBV28 and TRBJ2-5; 11 bases line up with TRBD2. The CDR3 is 18 residues long. V lost 5 bases to trimming and J lost 0 bases; unmatched junction nucleotides: 11. Germline assignment: CDR1 MDHEN and CDR2 SYDVKM. The CDR3 DNA reads as TGTGCCAGCAGTGCCCCTAGCGGGGGGCAGCTCTACCAAGAGACCCAGTACTTC. Protein: CASSAPSGGQLYQETQYF. The full variable domain, in which reference TRBV28 and TRBJ2-5 provide the parts outside the CDR3, is DVKVTQSSRYLVKRTGEKVFLECVQDMDHENMFWYRQDPGLGLRLIYFSYDVKMKEKGDIPEGYSVSREKKERFSLILESASTNQTSMYLCASSAPSGGQLYQETQYFGPGTRLLVL.

This rearrangement joins TRBV7-8 to TRBJ1-1, with 7 bases identical to TRBD1. The CDR3 runs to 15 residues. Unmatched junction bases numbered 10, after V lost 4 bases and J lost 5 bases. The V gene's germline CDR1 is SGHVS and CDR2 FQNEAQ. CDR3 region: CASSSRQGWGTEAFF. The DNA of the CDR3 is TGTGCCAGCAGCTCTCGACAGGGTTGGGGAACTGAAGCTTTCTTT. Filled out from reference TRBV7-8 and TRBJ1-1, the complete variable domain reads GAGVSQSPRYKVAKRGQDVALRCDPISGHVSLFWYQQALGQGPEFLTYFQNEAQLDKSGLPSDRFFAERPEGSVSTLKIQRTQQEDSAVYLCASSSRQGWGTEAFFGQGTRLTVV.

V and J are TRBV7-2 and TRBJ1-1; D gene unclear. Trimming shortened V by 1 base and J by 2 bases, and 17 bases separated the two germline ends. The CDR3 consists of 17 residues. The germline V gene encodes CDR1 SGHTA and CDR2 FQGNSA. The DNA of the CDR3 is TGTGCCAGCAGCTTAGATCCCATGCGGACTTTAAACACTGAAGCTTTCTTT. This encodes CASSLDPMRTLNTEAFF.

V is TRBV5-1 and J is TRBJ2-7; 15 bases are a match to TRBD2. With 4 bases clipped from V and 0 bases from J, the junction kept 5 bases outside the gene matches. This CDR3 has 17 residues. Germline CDR1 is SGHRS and CDR2 is YFSETQ. The CDR3 DNA is TGCGCCAGCAGCACGGGACTAGCGGGGGGACTCTCCTACGAGCAGTACTTC. Translated, it gives CASSTGLAGGLSYEQYF. Full variable domain (remainder filled in from reference TRBV5-1 and TRBJ2-7): KAGVTQTPRYLIKTRGQQVTLSCSPISGHRSVSWYQQTPGQGLQFLFEYFSETQRNKGNFPGRFSGRQFSNSRSEMNVSTLELGDSALYLCASSTGLAGGLSYEQYFGPGTRLTVT.

This clone is a singleton in its sample. The chain combines TRBV11-3 with TRBJ2-1; 12 bases are shared with TRBD2. Germline V CDR1 and CDR2: SGHNT, YENEEA. The CDR3 runs 16 residues. J lost 9 bases, V lost 2 bases, and 8 bases had no gene match. Here the CDR3 reads CASSLLAGGPSSEQFF. The CDR3 DNA sequence: TGTGCCAGCAGCTTACTAGCGGGGGGGCCATCGAGTGAGCAGTTCTTC. Full variable domain (outside the CDR3, taken from reference TRBV11-3 and TRBJ2-1): EAGVVQSPRYKIIEKKQPVAFWCNPISGHNTLYWYLQNLGQGPELLIRYENEEAVDDSQLPKDRFSAERLKGVDSTLKIQPAELGDSAVYLCASSLLAGGPSSEQFFGPGTRLTVL.

The rearrangement links TRBV15 to TRBJ2-7, with 10 nucleotides matching TRBD1. Germline trimming cut 5 bases from V and 6 bases from J; bases unmatched to any gene: 7. CDR3 length: 14 amino acids. Germline V gives CDR1 LNHNV, CDR2 YYDKDF (reference sequence). This chain's CDR3 is CATSFGTGVLEQYF. CDR3 bases: TGTGCCACCAGCTTCGGGACAGGGGTTCTCGAGCAGTACTTC.

J is TRBJ1-2 and V is TRBV2; 10 nucleotides match TRBD1. CDR1 and CDR2 from the germline V gene are SNHLY and FYNNEI. CDR3 size: 11 residues. The ends lost 11 bases at V and 7 bases at J; junction bases unmatched: 4. CDR3 sequence (DNA): TGTGCCGGAGGGACAGGGGTTGGCTACACCTTC. Translated, it gives CAGGTGVGYTF.

The V gene is TRBV28, the J gene TRBJ2-7; D perhaps matches TRBD2 (6 bases). The CDR3 loop spans 14 amino acids. Between the trimmed V and J ends, which lost 1 base and 5 bases, there was a span of 12 bases. Per germline, CDR1 MDHEN and CDR2 SYDVKM. The CDR3 sequence: CASSLSSREDEQYF. The DNA for the CDR3 is TGTGCCAGCAGTTTATCTTCCAGGGAGGACGAGCAGTACTTC. The full variable domain, its missing parts supplied by reference TRBV28 and TRBJ2-7, is DVKVTQSSRYLVKRTGEKVFLECVQDMDHENMFWYRQDPGLGLRLIYFSYDVKMKEKGDIPEGYSVSREKKERFSLILESASTNQTSMYLCASSLSSREDEQYFGPGTRLTVT.

The rearrangement links TRBV5-6 to TRBJ2-3; TRBD2 might be the D (6 bases). From germline, CDR1 is SGHDT and CDR2 YYEEEE. This CDR3 is 15 amino acids long. Trimming took 4 bases from V and 6 from J, leaving 18 bases between them. The CDR3 region has the DNA TGTGCCAGCAGCCCCACACGGGAGACCTTTGATACGCAGTATTTT. It translates to CASSPTRETFDTQYF.

The chain couples TRBV18 to TRBJ2-2; 10 bases agree with TRBD2. The V and J ends lost 2 bases and 2 bases, in that order; junction bases with no gene match: 2. This CDR3 has 16 amino acids. Germline-derived CDR1 and CDR2 are KGHSH and LQKENI. The CDR3: CASSPVAGGNTGELFF. CDR3 DNA sequence: TGTGCCAGCTCACCAGTAGCGGGGGGCAACACCGGGGAGCTGTTTTTT.

The gene calls are TRBV1 and TRBJ2-7; the table gives TRBD2 as D, unverified against the DNA. TRBV1 is a known pseudogene. The CDR3 sequence is 15 residues long. The DNA for the CDR3 is TGCACCAGCAGCCAGGAGGAGGGTCGATGTGGTGAGCAGTACTTC. Translating gives CTSSQEEGRCGEQYF.

This chain connects TRBV11-3 to TRBJ2-7, with D perhaps TRBD1 (6 bases). Deletions cut 5 bases from V and 7 bases from J, with 12 bases between. The CDR3 has 12 residues. Germline V CDR1 and CDR2: SGHNT, YENEEA. CDR3 DNA sequence: TGTGCCAGCAGCATGACAGGACCAGAGCAGTACTTC. It is translated as CASSMTGPEQYF.

In its sample, this clone was seen once. CDR3 residues: CAPWDRRAHEQYF. In DNA form, the CDR3 reads TGTGCCCCCTGGGACAGGCGAGCCCACGAGCAGTACTTC. The chain has TRBV5-5 and TRBJ2-7, with TRBD1 identical over 8 bases. The CDR3 has 13 amino acids. V was clipped by 10 bases and J by 5 bases; unmatched bases: 11. Germline V gene sequence: CDR1 SGHKS, CDR2 YYEKEE (reference sequence). Together with reference TRBV5-5 and TRBJ2-7, the CDR3 gives the full variable domain: DAGVTQSPTHLIKTRGQQVTLRCSPISGHKSVSWYQQVLGQGPQFIFQYYEKEERGRGNFPDRFSARQFPNYSSELNVNALLLGDSALYLCAPWDRRAHEQYFGPGTRLTVT.

The chain employs TRBV6-5 and TRBJ1-1, with a weak D call TRBD1 (6 bases). V lost 2 bases, J lost 7 bases, and 8 bases lay in between. Germline V gives CDR1 MNHEY, CDR2 SVGAGI. The CDR3 extends over 12 amino acids. As DNA, the CDR3 is TGTGCCAGCAGTTACGACAGGTTTGAAGCTTTCTTT. Encoded protein: CASSYDRFEAFF.

The rearrangement links TRBV5-6 to TRBJ2-5; 7 bases are a match to TRBD1. This CDR3 contains 15 residues. The trim removed 0 bases at V and 4 bases at J, leaving 6 bases unmatched. The germline gives CDR1 SGHDT, CDR2 YYEEEE. CDR3 sequence: CASSLVRQGGETQYF. CDR3 nucleotides: TGTGCCAGCAGCTTGGTGAGACAGGGTGGAGAGACCCAGTACTTC.

This chain joins TRBV19 and TRBJ2-1; 9 positions agree with TRBD2. In germline, CDR1 is LNHDA, CDR2 SQIVND (reference sequence). V lost 5 bases to trimming and J lost 8 bases; unmatched junction nucleotides: 7. CDR3 size: 14 residues. The CDR3 reads CASSASGVGYEQFF. The CDR3 DNA reads as TGTGCCAGTAGTGCTAGCGGGGTCGGGTATGAGCAGTTCTTC.

The rearrangement joins TRBV11-3 to TRBJ2-3; weak D call: TRBD2 (7 bases). The length of the CDR3 is 15 residues. From germline, CDR1 is SGHNT and CDR2 YENEEA. V was trimmed by 1 base and J by 4 bases, leaving 12 bases between them. DNA of the CDR3: TGTGCCAGCAGCTTAGGAGGGGGGGCCGCAGATACGCAGTATTTT. Translating gives CASSLGGGAADTQYF. The entire variable domain, with the rest obtained from reference TRBV11-3 and TRBJ2-3, is as follows: EAGVVQSPRYKIIEKKQPVAFWCNPISGHNTLYWYLQNLGQGPELLIRYENEEAVDDSQLPKDRFSAERLKGVDSTLKIQPAELGDSAVYLCASSLGGGAADTQYFGPGTRLTVL.